The clone carrying this T cell receptor (beta chain) was seen a handful of times. Its antigen is as yet unknown. cDNA molecules carried unique molecular identifiers, and template switching added a universal primer site. TCRdb analysed the 5' RACE reads with MiXCR anew, one entry per CDR3 protein. Among about 470,000 distinct CDR3 sequences listed, 20% to 30% were seen once. The data are from a study of identical twins. CDR3 length: 13 amino acids. Per the germline V gene, CDR1 is SEHNR and CDR2 is FQNEAQ (reference sequence). V was trimmed by 5 bases and J by 3 bases, leaving 11 bases between them. Study-wide points: Models underpredicted monozygotic twin sharing of out-of-frame TCR alpha.

These data were likewise used in another study, on T cells expressing NK-cell markers. From that study: Each TCR beta repertoire originated in sorted T cells that were CD3+CD56+NKG2C+, CD3+CD56+NKG2C- or CD3+CD56-NKG2C+.

The rearrangement links TRBV7-9 to TRBJ2-7; D gene uncertain. The sequenced material came from CD4+ T cells sorted from blood. This receptor was obtained from a woman in her late teens or twenties in good health. This CDR3 reads CASSPPWGYEQYF. DNA of the CDR3: TGTGCCAGCAGCCCACCTTGGGGCTACGAGCAGTACTTC.